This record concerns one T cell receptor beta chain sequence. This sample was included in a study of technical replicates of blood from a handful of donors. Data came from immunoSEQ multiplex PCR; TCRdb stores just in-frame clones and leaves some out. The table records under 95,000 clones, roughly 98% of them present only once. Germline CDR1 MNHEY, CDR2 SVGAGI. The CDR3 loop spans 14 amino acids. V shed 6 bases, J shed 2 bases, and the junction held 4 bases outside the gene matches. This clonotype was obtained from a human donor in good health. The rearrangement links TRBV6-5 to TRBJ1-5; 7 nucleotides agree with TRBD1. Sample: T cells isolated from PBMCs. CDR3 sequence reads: CASSTDRGNQPQHF. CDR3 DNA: TGTGCCAGCAGCACTGACAGGGGCAATCAGCCCCAGCATTTT.